This T cell receptor (beta chain) was identified during a study of shared clonotypes between healthy human individuals. Measured with immunoSEQ multiplex PCR; TCRdb has only the in-frame clones, and not every one. The table shows over 850,000 clones, with around three quarters occurring only once. CDR1 and CDR2 from the germline V gene are MNHEY and SVGAGI. CDR3 length equals 16 residues. The V and J ends lost 4 bases and 1 base, in that order; junction bases with no gene match: 7. The sequence was collected from a man aged 18-30 years in good health. Some clones in this sample may be carry-over from other donors' samples. The chain employs TRBV6-5 and TRBJ2-3, with 8 bases matching TRBD2. The sequencing input was memory CD4+ T cells from PBMCs. Documented subset: CD45RA-negative fraction. This CDR3 reads CASSSIATSGTDTQYF. The CDR3 DNA follows: TGTGCCAGCAGTTCCATTGCGACTAGCGGCACAGATACGCAGTATTTT.